These 10 T cell receptor beta chains were sequenced from one sample in a study of blood T cells in healthy people across ages. A second PCR, run for roughly 7 to 11 cycles, used a sample-barcoded 5' primer plus a J-beta primer mix. TCRdb re-analysed the 5' RACE reads in MiXCR, keeping a single row per CDR3 protein. The data show 700,000 to 850,000 distinct CDR3 sequences, 40% to 65% seen once. Sequences were obtained from blood. Receptor source: an elderly man in good health.

The chain employs TRBV14 and TRBJ2-7; D possibly corresponds to TRBD2 (6 bases). Germline V CDR1 and CDR2: SGHDN, FVKESK. The V and J ends lost 1 base and 7 bases respectively, with 11 bases between them. CDR3 length equals 13 residues. In DNA form, the CDR3 reads TGTGCCAGCAGCCAAGGACGCGGGAATGAGCAGTACTTC. As protein: CASSQGRGNEQYF. Complete variable domain (other parts from reference TRBV14 and TRBJ2-7): EAGVTQFPSHSVIEKGQTVTLRCDPISGHDNLYWYRRVMGKEIKFLLHFVKESKQDESGMPNNRFLAERTGGTYSTLKVQPAELEDSGVYFCASSQGRGNEQYFGPGTRLTVT.

The rearrangement links TRBV7-3 to TRBJ2-7; D perhaps matches TRBD1 (5 bases). The J call is in doubt because the DNA end fits TRBJ2-5 better. Germline lookup yields CDR1 SGHTA and CDR2 FQGTGA. The CDR3 consists of 13 residues. CDR3 coding DNA: TGTGCCAGCAGCTATGGGGCAGCGGAGACCCAGTACTTC. Amino acids: CASSYGAAETQYF.

The chain joins TRBV6-1 to TRBJ1-1; TRBD1 aligns across 8 bases. The CDR3 length is 18 residues. CDR1 MNHNS and CDR2 SASEGT come from the germline V gene. The V segment lost 6 bases and the J segment 10 bases; nucleotides outside the gene matches: 25. In nucleotides, the CDR3 is TGTGCCAGCAGATTCGCTGAGGGGGGAACAGGGGGGCGCGCCCCAGCTTTCTTT. Its translation is CASRFAEGGTGGRAPAFF.

The J gene is TRBJ1-6, the V gene TRBV6-6, with 9 bases matching TRBD1. V was clipped by 5 bases and J by 10 bases; unmatched bases: 6. The CDR3 loop spans 14 amino acids. CDR1 and CDR2 from the germline V gene are MNHNY and SVGAGI (reference sequence). DNA of the CDR3: TGTGCCAGCAGTCCAACAGGGGGCACCTCACCCCTCCACTTT. Its protein is CASSPTGGTSPLHF.

This clonotype has a handful of counts. The chain employs TRBV27 and TRBJ2-6; TRBD2 might be the D (5 bases). Germline-derived CDR1 and CDR2 are MNHEY and SMNVEV (reference sequence). Trimming pared 5 bases from V and 4 bases from J, leaving 9 bases between. The CDR3 sequence is 14 residues long. The CDR3 nucleotides read TGTGCCAGCAGTCTACAGCGGGGGGCCAACGTCCTGACTTTC. Residues: CASSLQRGANVLTF.

The V call is TRBV6-6, the J call TRBJ1-1; 10 bases align to TRBD1. The V gene end was trimmed by 6 bases and the J gene end by 4 bases; junction bases not matched to a gene: 8. Germline V gene lookup returns CDR1 MNHNY and CDR2 SVGAGI (reference sequence). The CDR3 is made up of 15 amino acids. CDR3 sequence reads: CASRPGGQGTTEAFF. In DNA, the CDR3 is TGTGCCAGCAGACCTGGGGGACAGGGGACCACTGAAGCTTTCTTT.

The chain couples TRBV6-6 to TRBJ1-2, with no clear D. The CDR3 contains 13 residues. CDR1 MNHNY and CDR2 SVGAGI come from the germline V gene (reference sequence). V was shortened by 4 bases and J by 3 bases, with 9 bases between the two germline ends. The CDR3 is CASSLGPYYGYTF. The CDR3 DNA reads TGTGCCAGCAGTTTGGGCCCGTACTATGGCTACACCTTC.

J is TRBJ2-7 and V is TRBV20-1, with TRBD2 matching over 9 bases. CDR1 DFQATT and CDR2 SNEGSKA come from the germline V gene (reference sequence). V was pared by 3 bases and J by 2 bases, with 5 bases of the junction left unmatched. This CDR3 contains 14 residues. The CDR3 sequence is CSARAASGAYEQYF. The DNA of the CDR3 is TGCAGTGCTAGGGCAGCTAGCGGGGCCTACGAGCAGTACTTC.

The chain combines TRBV29-1 with TRBJ2-4; D is uncertain. The J call could be wrong; TRBJ2-7 is a better fit for the DNA end. Germline V gene lookup returns CDR1 SQVTM and CDR2 ANQGSEA. The CDR3 contains 11 residues. The DNA for the CDR3 is TGCAGCGTTAAGATCCTCGGCGAGCAGTACTTC. It is translated as CSVKILGEQYF.

This clonotype was observed a few times. V gene TRBV5-6 combines with J gene TRBJ1-1; D gene ambiguous. Germline assignment: CDR1 SGHDT and CDR2 YYEEEE. Trimming removed 0 bases at V and 6 bases at J, with 9 bases between. This CDR3 region has 13 residues. DNA of the CDR3: TGTGCCAGCAGCTTGGGTACCCGGGCTGAAGCTTTCTTT. Translation: CASSLGTRAEAFF.